The sequence of this TCR beta chain was determined in a study of CD8+CD57+ T cells in acquired aplastic anemia. Study summary: Around 3.5 ug was the average amount of DNA from sorted CD4+ and CD8+ cells.

CDR3 length: 15 amino acids. Germline trimming cut 6 bases from V and 2 bases from J; bases unmatched to any gene: 8. The germline gives CDR1 WSHSY, CDR2 SAAADI. This clonotype has at least ten counts. TCR beta VDJ combinations and CDR3 sequences were profiled from genomic DNA. Using its own MiXCR run on the reads, TCRdb lists one record per CDR3 protein. This table has fewer than 200,000 distinct CDR3 sequences, approximately 44% appearing once. The receptor comes from a human donor in good health. Material for sequencing was sorted CD4+, CD8+, or CD8+CD57+ T cells (not recorded which) from PBMCs. The V and J genes are TRBV10-2 and TRBJ2-3, with 7 positions matching TRBD2. The CDR3: CASRAAGANTDTQYF. The CDR3, as DNA: TGCGCCAGCAGGGCGGCGGGAGCGAACACAGATACGCAGTATTTT.